Reported below is one TCR beta chain. It lacks a known antigen. The input lacks base qualities; no much larger clone sits a single base away. The germline V gene provides CDR1 SGHTA and CDR2 FQGNSA. V and J are truncated by 7 bases and 0 bases respectively, leaving an intervening sequence of 18 bases. The CDR3, from cysteine to phenylalanine, totals 16 residues. CDR3 DNA is the only sequence kept; it has 48 bases, read in frame from the first base. Library method: 5' RACE. TCRdb shows the sequencer as NextSeq 500. To allow correction of PCR and sequencing errors, the TCR library protocol tagged every TCR cDNA molecule with a unique molecular identifier. For the original study's pipeline: TCR identification, UMI-based error correction and CDR3 extraction were performed with Decombinator tools. Expanded TCRs were defined as those above a frequency of 2 per 1,000, corresponding to the top 1% of the tumor frequency distribution. Rényi diversity was computed with the R vegan package after subsampling each repertoire 100 times to 5,000 TCRs. CDR3 similarity networks were built from amino acid triplet string-kernel similarity, connecting CDR3s with pairwise similarity above 0.82. TCRdb trimmed public reads at Q25 via fastp, called clones via MiXCR and kept in-frame beta chains. Rows with one shared CDR3 protein collapse into an entry with the most common genes and DNA. V and J calls and clone size were set by TCRdb, not the authors. This sample has about 92,000 distinct CDR3 sequences in its table, and approximately 12% of those were observed once. In total, the top ten clones hold roughly 39% of the sample.

The time point label here, explained by the study, means: sample taken at primary tumor resection. TCR sequencing used whole RNA extracted from tumor and nontumor lung tissue, or from cryopreserved PBMC samples, without cell sorting. The donors were some 70 patients from the lung TRACERx cohort who had early-stage, untreated non-small cell lung cancer. Patients were selected for TCR sequencing only if sufficient RNA was available from at least two tumor regions. This sample stems from a study of spatial heterogeneity in lung cancer (dated by TCRdb to between 2018 and 2021). The study in broad terms: Beta-chain transcripts were consistently detected in greater numbers than alpha-chain transcripts, which likely reflects a higher abundance of beta-chain transcripts. In the raw uncorrected reads, each unique combination of TCR and UMI appeared on average more than ten times. Nonsynonymous mutation counts, determined by whole-exome sequencing of tumor tissue, were related to features of the TCR repertoire. In non-small cell lung cancer, the study made a quantitative comparison of TCR alpha and beta repertoires among multiple tumor regions, matched nontumor lung and blood. At surgery, 200 to 250 tumor regions, approximately 64 matched nontumor lung samples and 56 PBMC samples were TCR-sequenced for both alpha and beta chains.

Results the study describes overall, beyond this receptor: Ubiquitous expanded tumor TCRs were found in blood more often at tumor resection than at routine follow-up. Confirming at a functional level the hypothesis that regional TCRs recognize regional mutations was considered to require additional single-cell paired TCR alpha and beta sequencing.

The sequence came from a male donor with early-stage non-small cell lung cancer. The rearranged segments are TRBV7-2 and TRBJ1-2; a weak D assignment points to TRBD1 (6 bases agree). This specimen was PBMCs, taken at surgery. CDR3 sequence: CASTYRSGQTNYGYTF. The DNA sequence is TGTGCCAGCACCTATCGTTCCGGACAGACTAACTATGGCTACACCTTC.